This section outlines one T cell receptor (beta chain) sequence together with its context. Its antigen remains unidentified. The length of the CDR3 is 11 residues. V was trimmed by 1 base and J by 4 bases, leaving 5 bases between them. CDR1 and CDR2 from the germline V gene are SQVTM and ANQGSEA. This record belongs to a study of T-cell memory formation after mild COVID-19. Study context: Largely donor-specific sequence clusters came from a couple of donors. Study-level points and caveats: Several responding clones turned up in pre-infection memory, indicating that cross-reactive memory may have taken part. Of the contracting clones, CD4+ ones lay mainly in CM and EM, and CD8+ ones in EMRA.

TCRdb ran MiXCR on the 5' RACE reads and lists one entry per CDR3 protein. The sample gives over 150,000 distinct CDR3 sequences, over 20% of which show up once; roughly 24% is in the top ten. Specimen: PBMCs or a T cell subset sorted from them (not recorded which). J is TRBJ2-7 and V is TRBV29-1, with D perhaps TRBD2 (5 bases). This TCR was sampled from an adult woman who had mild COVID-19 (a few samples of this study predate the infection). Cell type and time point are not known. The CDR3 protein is CSVEGEYEQYF. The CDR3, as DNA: TGCAGCGTTGAAGGGGAGTACGAGCAGTACTTC.